One sample yielded the 13 T cell receptor beta chains listed below, sequenced in a study of blood T cell repertoires in COVID-19 (TCRdb year 2020). To prepare the library, the immunoSEQ multiplex PCR assay was applied. The immuneACCESS repertoire file appears here via TCRdb, limited to in-frame rearrangements. These files lack a portion of the clones; in checked studies, under half of the deficit traces to unresolved V genes, and the cause of the others is not known. Within this sample are some 200,000 clones, with around 86% of them counted one time only. About 6% of the sample rests with the top ten. Input material: peripheral blood. Receptors originate from a man older than 75 with acute or convalescent COVID-19.

As DNA, the CDR3 is TGCGCCAGCAAAGGGGAGGGCCTGCGTCGAGGGAATGAGCAGTTCTTC. Protein sequence: CASKGEGLRRGNEQFF. V gene TRBV5-1 combines with J gene TRBJ2-1, with TRBD2 identical over 7 bases. V lost 6 bases to trimming and J lost 7 bases; unmatched junction nucleotides: 16. The CDR3 consists of 16 residues. Germline V gene sequence: CDR1 SGHRS, CDR2 YFSETQ.

The rearrangement joins TRBV12-3 or TRBV12-4 to TRBJ1-2; D remains ambiguous. Trimming took off 1 base at V and 2 bases at J, with 5 bases between the two ends. CDR3 length: 13 residues. CDR3: CASSLVQNYGYTF. The CDR3 region has the DNA TGTGCCAGCAGTTTAGTTCAGAACTATGGCTACACCTTC.

The chain joins TRBV27 to TRBJ2-7; 12 nucleotides align to TRBD1. Germline CDR1 and CDR2: MNHEY and SMNVEV (reference sequence). V lost 6 bases, J lost 0 bases, and 6 bases stayed unmatched. The CDR3 runs 16 residues. CDR3 DNA: TGTGCCAGCAGCATGGGACAGGGGGCCTTCTCCTACGAGCAGTACTTC. Protein sequence: CASSMGQGAFSYEQYF.

This chain links TRBV19 with TRBJ1-1, with a weak D call TRBD1 (5 bases). This CDR3 spans 14 amino acids. V was cut by 9 bases and J by 3 bases, with 17 bases left in between. Germline CDR1 LNHDA, CDR2 SQIVND (reference sequence). The CDR3, as DNA: TGTGCCAGCAGTTGGAGGGGCGGGGACACTGAAGCTTTCTTT. Translating gives CASSWRGGDTEAFF.

The chain employs TRBV14 and TRBJ1-6, with D perhaps TRBD1 (6 bases). With 1 base removed from V and 10 bases from J, the gap between germline ends came to 14 bases. The V gene's germline CDR1 is SGHDN and CDR2 FVKESK. The CDR3 runs 15 residues. The CDR3 here is CASSQVGTRTSPLHF. The CDR3 nucleotides read TGTGCCAGCAGCCAAGTGGGGACACGGACATCACCCCTCCACTTT.

V is TRBV24-1 and J is TRBJ2-1; tentative D call: TRBD2 (6 bases). The V gene lost 7 bases and the J gene lost 7 bases, with 16 bases spanning the gap. Germline V gene lookup returns CDR1 KGHDR and CDR2 SFDVKD. The CDR3 is made up of 14 amino acids. Here the CDR3 DNA reads TGTGCCACCAGCCCGGGACTTCCGAGGAATGAGCAGTTCTTC. Protein product: CATSPGLPRNEQFF.

This clone was found once. The V and J genes are TRBV2 and TRBJ2-4; 9 bases are a match to TRBD1. J was trimmed by 0 bases and V by 7 bases; bases with no gene match: 13. CDR1 is SNHLY, CDR2 FYNNEI, per germline. This CDR3 has 18 residues. The CDR3 DNA is TGTGCCAGCAACCGGGACAGGGATCCTGTTTTAGCCAAAAACATTCAGTACTTC. The encoded protein is CASNRDRDPVLAKNIQYF.

The chain recombines TRBV19 with TRBJ2-5; a possible D gene is TRBD2 (5 bases). The CDR3 extends over 14 amino acids. Germline CDR1 is LNHDA and CDR2 is SQIVND (reference sequence). V lost 4 bases to trimming and J lost 4 bases, with 13 bases between them. CDR3 in DNA: TGTGCCAGTAGTAAAGCTAGCCCGGGAGAGACCCAGTACTTC. Translating gives CASSKASPGETQYF.

The rearrangement joins TRBV5-6 to TRBJ2-5; possibly TRBD2 for D (6 bases). V lost 2 bases, J lost 2 bases, and 10 bases lay in between. Germline V gene sequence: CDR1 SGHDT, CDR2 YYEEEE. The CDR3 totals 14 residues. CDR3 sequence (DNA): TGTGCCAGCAGCTTCAACCGGGGGCAAGAGACCCAGTACTTC. Amino acids: CASSFNRGQETQYF.

The V and J genes are TRBV6-5 and TRBJ1-2, with 7 positions matching TRBD1. This CDR3 has 13 residues. Germline assignment: CDR1 MNHEY and CDR2 SVGAGI. The ends lost 0 bases at V and 9 bases at J; junction bases unmatched: 4. The DNA of the CDR3 is TGTGCCAGCAGTTACTCGACAGGGAGGCGCTACACCTTC. Translated: CASSYSTGRRYTF.

The rearrangement links TRBV7-8 to TRBJ1-5; D possibly corresponds to TRBD1 (5 bases). The CDR3 consists of 16 residues. V was cut by 1 base and J by 4 bases, with 14 bases left in between. CDR1 and CDR2 (germline): SGHVS, FQNEAQ. CDR3 sequence (DNA): TGTGCCAGCAGCTTAGTTGGGGGACTGGGGAATCAGCCCCAGCATTTT. It codes for CASSLVGGLGNQPQHF. Filled out from reference TRBV7-8 and TRBJ1-5, the complete variable domain reads GAGVSQSPRYKVAKRGQDVALRCDPISGHVSLFWYQQALGQGPEFLTYFQNEAQLDKSGLPSDRFFAERPEGSVSTLKIQRTQQEDSAVYLCASSLVGGLGNQPQHFGDGTRLSIL.

The chain joins TRBV6-1 to TRBJ2-2; 10 nucleotides agree with TRBD1. The CDR3 is 17 residues long. From germline, CDR1 is MNHNS and CDR2 SASEGT. V shed 2 bases, J shed 4 bases, and the junction held 7 bases outside the gene matches. In DNA form, the CDR3 reads TGTGCCAGCAGTGAAAGGACAGGGGGACGGGGCACCGGGGAGCTGTTTTTT. It translates to CASSERTGGRGTGELFF.

The V gene is TRBV5-1, the J gene TRBJ2-7; D is uncertain. Germline loops: CDR1 SGHRS, CDR2 YFSETQ. CDR3 size: 11 residues. The V end lost 5 bases, the J end lost 4 bases, and 7 bases lay between the germline ends. In DNA, the CDR3 is TGCGCCAGCAGGGAGAATTACGAGCAGTACTTC. Translated, it gives CASRENYEQYF. The full variable domain, in which reference TRBV5-1 and TRBJ2-7 provide the parts outside the CDR3, is KAGVTQTPRYLIKTRGQQVTLSCSPISGHRSVSWYQQTPGQGLQFLFEYFSETQRNKGNFPGRFSGRQFSNSRSEMNVSTLELGDSALYLCASRENYEQYFGPGTRLTVT.